Listed below are T cell receptor beta chains from one sample, sequenced in a study of blood T cell repertoires in COVID-19. The repertoire was sequenced with immunoSEQ multiplex PCR; TCRdb's copy has only in-frame clones and lacks some. The table lists hundreds of thousands of clones, 70% to 90% of them singletons. The sample was PBMCs or T cells enriched from blood (not recorded which). The receptors stem from a man aged 35 to 55 in a cohort exposed to, infected with or recovered from COVID-19 (not recorded which). Both conserved end residues are part of each CDR3. The order of the fields is J gene, clone size, D gene, V gene, CDR3 protein, CDR3 DNA. The D gene is left open where the match is weak. Where a row states a size, it is once, few, many or the class of an expanded clone; other rows omit it.

J: TRBJ2-7; size: NA; D: NA; V: TRBV7-9; CDR3: CASSLLQGGTYEQYF; DNA: TGTGCCAGCAGCTTGCTCCAAGGGGGTACCTACGAGCAGTACTTC
J: TRBJ1-3; size: NA; D: NA; V: TRBV5-1; CDR3: CASSSQGRNTIYF; DNA: TGCGCCAGCAGCTCACAGGGCCGAAACACCATATATTTT
J: TRBJ1-4; size: NA; D: NA; V: TRBV5-1; CDR3: CASSLDSPVMKKLFF; DNA: TGCGCCAGCAGCTTAGACAGTCCGGTAATGAAAAAACTGTTTTTT
J: TRBJ1-4; size: once; D: TRBD1; V: TRBV5-1; CDR3: CASSLGGTGLATNEKLFF; DNA: TGCGCCAGCAGCTTGGGGGGGACAGGACTTGCAACTAATGAAAAACTGTTTTTT
J: TRBJ2-5; size: NA; D: NA; V: TRBV1; CDR3: CTSSQDGRAQETQYF; DNA: TGCACCAGCAGCCAAGACGGGCGGGCCCAAGAGACCCAGTACTTC
J: TRBJ2-5; size: NA; D: TRBD2; V: TRBV5-1; CDR3: CASSLALGLAGQETQYF; DNA: TGCGCCAGCAGCTTGGCTCTGGGACTAGCGGGACAAGAGACCCAGTACTTC
J: TRBJ1-2; size: NA; D: NA; V: TRBV5-7; CDR3: CASSSRGRRGYTF; DNA: TGTGCCAGCAGCTCCCGGGGGAGGCGGGGCTACACCTTC
J: TRBJ1-2; size: NA; D: NA; V: TRBV4-2; CDR3: CASSPGGGVHGYTF; DNA: TGTGCCAGCAGCCCCGGGGGAGGCGTCCATGGCTACACCTTC
J: TRBJ2-5; size: NA; D: TRBD2; V: TRBV19; CDR3: CASSIPGLAGGETQYF; DNA: TGTGCCAGTAGTATTCCGGGACTAGCGGGAGGTGAGACCCAGTACTTC
J: TRBJ2-2; size: NA; D: TRBD2; V: TRBV5-1; CDR3: CASSLSLAGGHTGELFF; DNA: TGCGCCAGCAGCTTGTCCCTAGCGGGGGGACACACCGGGGAGCTGTTTTTT
J: TRBJ2-7; size: NA; D: NA; V: TRBV5-1; CDR3: CASSFGSYEQYF; DNA: TGCGCCAGCAGCTTTGGCAGCTACGAGCAGTACTTC
J: TRBJ2-3; size: NA; D: NA; V: TRBV5-1; CDR3: CASSFGTGRGDTQYF; DNA: TGCGCCAGCAGCTTTGGTACAGGGCGTGGAGATACGCAGTATTTT
J: TRBJ1-2; size: NA; D: NA; V: TRBV7-3; CDR3: CASSPDSNYGYTF; DNA: TGTGCCAGCAGCCCGGACAGTAACTATGGCTACACCTTC
J: TRBJ1-3; size: once; D: NA; V: TRBV5-1; CDR3: CASSPRTDGNTIYF; DNA: TGCGCCAGCAGCCCACGGACAGACGGAAACACCATATATTTT
J: TRBJ1-5; size: NA; D: NA; V: TRBV19; CDR3: CASTRRYSNQPQHF; DNA: TGTGCCAGTACTCGGAGATATAGCAATCAGCCCCAGCATTTT
J: TRBJ2-5; size: NA; D: TRBD1; V: TRBV19; CDR3: CASSTQGARQTQYF; DNA: TGTGCCAGTAGTACTCAGGGGGCGCGACAGACCCAGTACTTC
J: TRBJ2-5; size: NA; D: NA; V: TRBV9; CDR3: CASSSAARDATETQYF; DNA: TGTGCCAGCAGCTCAGCGGCTAGGGATGCGACGGAGACCCAGTACTTC
J: TRBJ2-1; size: NA; D: TRBD2; V: TRBV19; CDR3: CATIPKPLAGGYEQFF; DNA: TGTGCCACAATCCCGAAGCCTCTAGCGGGAGGATATGAGCAGTTCTTC
J: TRBJ2-6; size: NA; D: NA; V: TRBV5-1; CDR3: CASSHGQRPSGANVLTF; DNA: TGCGCCAGCAGCCACGGACAGCGACCATCTGGGGCCAACGTCCTGACTTTC
J: TRBJ1-4; size: NA; D: TRBD1; V: TRBV5-4; CDR3: CASSRQGNEKLFF; DNA: TGTGCCAGCAGCAGACAGGGTAATGAAAAACTGTTTTTT
J: TRBJ1-1; size: NA; D: TRBD1; V: TRBV25-1; CDR3: CASSADRGPTEAFF; DNA: TGTGCCAGCAGTGCCGACAGGGGCCCTACTGAAGCTTTCTTT
J: TRBJ2-1; size: NA; D: NA; V: TRBV6-1; CDR3: CASSEGRSSYNEQFF; DNA: TGTGCCAGCAGTGAGGGGCGTAGCTCCTACAATGAGCAGTTCTTC
J: TRBJ1-4; size: once; D: NA; V: TRBV7-2; CDR3: CASSLGAEKLFF; DNA: TGTGCCAGCAGCCTGGGGGCTGAAAAACTGTTTTTT
J: TRBJ2-6; size: once; D: NA; V: TRBV28; CDR3: CASSLGSVSGANVLTF; DNA: TGTGCCAGCAGTTTAGGAAGCGTCTCTGGGGCCAACGTCCTGACTTTC
J: TRBJ2-2; size: NA; D: TRBD2; V: TRBV27; CDR3: CASSLSQTSGRGGGELFF; DNA: TGTGCCAGCAGTTTATCGCAAACTAGCGGCCGAGGGGGCGGGGAGCTGTTTTTT
J: TRBJ1-1; size: NA; D: TRBD1; V: TRBV2; CDR3: CASTPQRAGTGNTEAFF; DNA: TGTGCCAGCACCCCCCAACGCGCCGGGACAGGGAACACTGAAGCTTTCTTT
J: TRBJ2-1; size: NA; D: NA; V: TRBV12-3/TRBV12-4; CDR3: CASSLASSEQFF; DNA: TGTGCCAGCAGTTTAGCCTCTAGCGAGCAGTTCTTC
J: TRBJ2-7; size: few; D: NA; V: TRBV3-1/TRBV3-2; CDR3: CASSQGGGNSYEQYF; DNA: TGTGCCAGCAGCCAAGGTGGAGGAAACTCCTACGAGCAGTACTTC
J: TRBJ2-5; size: NA; D: TRBD1; V: TRBV11-2; CDR3: CASSRTGGQETQYF; DNA: TGTGCCAGCAGCAGAACAGGGGGTCAAGAGACCCAGTACTTC
J: TRBJ2-1; size: few; D: TRBD2; V: TRBV5-1; CDR3: CASSSNPGLAGNNNEQFF; DNA: TGCGCCAGCAGCTCGAATCCGGGACTAGCGGGGAACAACAATGAGCAGTTCTTC
J: TRBJ1-2; size: NA; D: NA; V: TRBV28; CDR3: CASSLFSRLYGYTF; DNA: TGTGCCAGCAGTTTATTTTCCCGTCTCTATGGCTACACCTTC
J: TRBJ2-7; size: NA; D: TRBD1; V: TRBV7-9; CDR3: CASSLAQGGYYEQYF; DNA: TGTGCCAGCAGCTTAGCACAGGGGGGATACTACGAGCAGTACTTC
J: TRBJ2-7; size: once; D: NA; V: TRBV5-4; CDR3: CASSLQGSSYEQYF; DNA: TGTGCCAGCAGCTTGCAGGGGAGCTCCTACGAGCAGTACTTC
J: TRBJ1-1; size: NA; D: NA; V: TRBV6-5; CDR3: CASRPQGVNTEAFF; DNA: TGTGCCAGCAGACCACAGGGCGTGAACACTGAAGCTTTCTTT
J: TRBJ2-1; size: NA; D: NA; V: TRBV9; CDR3: CASSTASYSSYNEQFF; DNA: TGTGCCAGCAGCACCGCTAGCTACAGCTCCTACAATGAGCAGTTCTTC
J: TRBJ1-4; size: NA; D: NA; V: TRBV5-4; CDR3: CASSRWGANEKLFF; DNA: TGTGCCAGCAGCCGTTGGGGAGCTAATGAAAAACTGTTTTTT
J: TRBJ2-5; size: NA; D: TRBD2; V: TRBV5-1; CDR3: CASSVTGTSSQETQYF; DNA: TGCGCCAGCAGCGTAACCGGGACTAGCAGTCAAGAGACCCAGTACTTC
J: TRBJ2-7; size: NA; D: TRBD1; V: TRBV6-5; CDR3: CASRKTGVYEQYF; DNA: TGTGCCAGCAGGAAGACAGGGGTGTACGAGCAGTACTTC
J: TRBJ1-5; size: NA; D: NA; V: TRBV19; CDR3: CASSIRRGGQPQHF; DNA: TGTGCCAGTAGTATTCGTAGAGGAGGTCAGCCCCAGCATTTT
J: TRBJ2-7; size: NA; D: NA; V: TRBV28; CDR3: CASSLPLGSSYEQYF; DNA: TGTGCCAGCAGTTTACCTCTCGGGTCGTCCTACGAGCAGTACTTC
J: TRBJ2-5; size: once; D: TRBD2; V: TRBV4-1; CDR3: CASSNKPGTREETQYF; DNA: TGCGCCAGCAGCAATAAACCCGGGACTAGGGAAGAGACCCAGTACTTC
J: TRBJ2-7; size: NA; D: TRBD2; V: TRBV28; CDR3: CASSPRRFSSGRASPYEQYF; DNA: TGTGCCAGCAGTCCCCGAAGGTTTAGTAGCGGGAGGGCCAGCCCCTACGAGCAGTACTTC
J: TRBJ2-7; size: NA; D: NA; V: TRBV9; CDR3: CASSVEVGQGEQYF; DNA: TGTGCCAGCAGCGTAGAAGTAGGGCAGGGCGAGCAGTACTTC
J: TRBJ2-2; size: NA; D: NA; V: TRBV11-3; CDR3: CASSFAGELFF; DNA: TGTGCCAGCAGCTTCGCCGGGGAGCTGTTTTTT
J: TRBJ1-3; size: NA; D: NA; V: TRBV5-1; CDR3: CASSLDSSGNTIYF; DNA: TGCGCCAGCAGTCTTGACAGTTCTGGAAACACCATATATTTT
J: TRBJ1-3; size: NA; D: NA; V: TRBV12-3/TRBV12-4; CDR3: CASSLYSGNTIYF; DNA: TGTGCCAGCAGTTTGTACTCTGGAAACACCATATATTTT
J: TRBJ1-2; size: NA; D: TRBD1; V: TRBV6-2/TRBV6-3; CDR3: CASSYSGTGYYGYTF; DNA: TGTGCCAGCAGTTACTCCGGGACAGGATACTATGGCTACACCTTC
J: TRBJ2-1; size: NA; D: NA; V: TRBV27; CDR3: CASSAGRRGEQFF; DNA: TGTGCCAGCAGTGCAGGTCGGCGGGGTGAGCAGTTCTTC